This T cell receptor beta chain was sequenced during a study of long-term antiretroviral therapy in people with HIV. The overall study: The earliest samples predate the 2015 immediate-ART recommendation by about a decade.

Run at survey level, the immunoSEQ assay was version v3.0. Libraries were prepared by immunoSEQ multiplex PCR; TCRdb keeps only in-frame clonotypes and omits some of them. The data show more than 25,000 clones, 97% seen once. The ends lost 5 bases at V and 0 bases at J; junction bases unmatched: 4. Germline values: CDR1 LNHNV, CDR2 YYDKDF (reference sequence). The CDR3 runs 15 residues. Every one of the donors gave at least one pre-ART PBMC sample and at least two post-ART PBMC samples. General study findings and limits: CDR3 length ranges were narrower in HIV repertoires than in controls.

About this clone: Its specificity is not known.

The chain is built from TRBV15 and TRBJ2-3; the match to TRBD1 covers 8 bases. Sequencing used unsorted PBMCs, obtained 7.6 years after starting antiretroviral therapy. The TCR was taken from a man aged 25-45 years with HIV. The CDR3 protein is CATSEDRASTDTQYF. The CDR3 nucleotides are TGTGCCACCAGCGAGGACAGGGCAAGCACAGATACGCAGTATTTT.